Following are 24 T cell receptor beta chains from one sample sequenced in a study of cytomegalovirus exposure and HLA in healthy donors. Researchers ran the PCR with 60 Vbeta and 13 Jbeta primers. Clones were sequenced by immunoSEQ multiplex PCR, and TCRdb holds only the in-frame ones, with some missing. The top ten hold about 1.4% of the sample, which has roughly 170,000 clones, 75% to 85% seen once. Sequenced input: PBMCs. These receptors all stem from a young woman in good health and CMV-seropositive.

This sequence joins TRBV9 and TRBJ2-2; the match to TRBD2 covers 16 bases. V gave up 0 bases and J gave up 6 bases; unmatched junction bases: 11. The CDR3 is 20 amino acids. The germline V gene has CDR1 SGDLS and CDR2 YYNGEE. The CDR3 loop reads CASSVAVGTSGRANSGELFF. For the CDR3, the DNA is TGTGCCAGCAGCGTAGCTGTGGGGACTAGCGGGAGGGCCAATTCCGGGGAGCTGTTTTTT.

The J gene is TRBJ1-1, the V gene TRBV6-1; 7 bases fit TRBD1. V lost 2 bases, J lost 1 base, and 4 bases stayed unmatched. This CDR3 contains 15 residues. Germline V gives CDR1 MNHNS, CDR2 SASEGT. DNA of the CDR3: TGTGCCAGCAGTGAAAGGGGGCCGTCGAACACTGAAGCTTTCTTT. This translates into CASSERGPSNTEAFF.

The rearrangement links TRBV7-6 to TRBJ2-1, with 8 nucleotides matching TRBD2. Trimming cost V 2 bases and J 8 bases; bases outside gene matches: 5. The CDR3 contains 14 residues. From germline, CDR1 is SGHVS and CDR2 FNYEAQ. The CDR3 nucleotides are TGTGCCAGCAGCTTATCCAGCGGGAGATATGAGCAGTTCTTC. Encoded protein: CASSLSSGRYEQFF.

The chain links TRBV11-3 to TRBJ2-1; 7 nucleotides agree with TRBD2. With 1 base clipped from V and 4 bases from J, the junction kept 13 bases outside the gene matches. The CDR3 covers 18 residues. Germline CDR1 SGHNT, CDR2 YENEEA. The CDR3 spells CASSLGFGGSVRYNEQFF. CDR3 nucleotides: TGTGCCAGCAGCTTAGGATTTGGCGGGAGTGTGAGATACAATGAGCAGTTCTTC.

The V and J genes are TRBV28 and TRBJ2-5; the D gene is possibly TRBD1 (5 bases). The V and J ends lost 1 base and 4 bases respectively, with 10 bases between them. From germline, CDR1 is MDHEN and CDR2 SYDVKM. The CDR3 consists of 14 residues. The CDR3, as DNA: TGTGCCAGCAGTTTATCAGAAGGGGTAGAGACCCAGTACTTC. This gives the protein CASSLSEGVETQYF.

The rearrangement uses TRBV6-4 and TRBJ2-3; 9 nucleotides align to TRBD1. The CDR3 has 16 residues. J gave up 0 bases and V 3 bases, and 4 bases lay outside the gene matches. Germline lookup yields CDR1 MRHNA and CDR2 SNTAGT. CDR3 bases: TGTGCCAGCAGTGATGCCGGGACAGGGAGCACAGATACGCAGTATTTT. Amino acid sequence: CASSDAGTGSTDTQYF.

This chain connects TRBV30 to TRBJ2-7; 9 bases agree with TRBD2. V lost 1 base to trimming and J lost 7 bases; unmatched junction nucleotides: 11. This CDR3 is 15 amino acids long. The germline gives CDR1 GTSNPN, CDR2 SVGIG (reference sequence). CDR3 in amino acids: CAWSAGGSGSFEQYF. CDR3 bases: TGTGCCTGGAGTGCCGGCGGTAGCGGGAGTTTTGAGCAGTACTTC.

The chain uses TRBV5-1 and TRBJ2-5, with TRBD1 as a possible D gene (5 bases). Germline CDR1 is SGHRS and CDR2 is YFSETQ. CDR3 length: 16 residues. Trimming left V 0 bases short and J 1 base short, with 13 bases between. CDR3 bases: TGCGCCAGCAGCTTGGGAGGACAAGTCTTCCAAGAGACCCAGTACTTC. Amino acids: CASSLGGQVFQETQYF. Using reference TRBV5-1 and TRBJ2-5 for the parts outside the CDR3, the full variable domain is KAGVTQTPRYLIKTRGQQVTLSCSPISGHRSVSWYQQTPGQGLQFLFEYFSETQRNKGNFPGRFSGRQFSNSRSEMNVSTLELGDSALYLCASSLGGQVFQETQYFGPGTRLLVL.

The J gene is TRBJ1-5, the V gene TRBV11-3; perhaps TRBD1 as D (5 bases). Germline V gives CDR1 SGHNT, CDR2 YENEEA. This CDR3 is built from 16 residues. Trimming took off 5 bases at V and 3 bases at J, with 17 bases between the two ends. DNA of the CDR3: TGTGCCAGCAGCCAAGGGTCGGGCGGGGCCAATCAGCCCCAGCATTTT. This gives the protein CASSQGSGGANQPQHF.

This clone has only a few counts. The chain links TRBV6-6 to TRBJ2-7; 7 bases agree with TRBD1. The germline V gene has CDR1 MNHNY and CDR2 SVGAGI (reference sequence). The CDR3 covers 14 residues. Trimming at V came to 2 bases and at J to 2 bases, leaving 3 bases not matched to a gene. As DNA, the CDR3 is TGTGCCAGCAGTTACCGGGACAGAACCTACGAGCAGTACTTC. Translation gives CASSYRDRTYEQYF.

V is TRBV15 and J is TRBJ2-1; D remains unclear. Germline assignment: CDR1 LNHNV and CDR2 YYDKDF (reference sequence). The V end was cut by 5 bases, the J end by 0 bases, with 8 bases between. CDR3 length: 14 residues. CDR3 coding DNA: TGTGCCACCAGCGCGCGTGGCTCCTACAATGAGCAGTTCTTC. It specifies CATSARGSYNEQFF. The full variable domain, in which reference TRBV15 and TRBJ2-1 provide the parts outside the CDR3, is DAMVIQNPRYQVTQFGKPVTLSCSQTLNHNVMYWYQQKSSQAPKLLFHYYDKDFNNEADTPDNFQSRRPNTSFCFLDIRSPGLGDTAMYLCATSARGSYNEQFFGPGTRLTVL.

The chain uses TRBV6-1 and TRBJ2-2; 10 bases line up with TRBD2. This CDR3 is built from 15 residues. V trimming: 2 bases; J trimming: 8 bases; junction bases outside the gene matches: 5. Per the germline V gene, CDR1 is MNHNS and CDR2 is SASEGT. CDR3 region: CASSERLAGAGELFF. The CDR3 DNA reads TGTGCCAGCAGTGAAAGGCTAGCGGGAGCAGGGGAGCTGTTTTTT.

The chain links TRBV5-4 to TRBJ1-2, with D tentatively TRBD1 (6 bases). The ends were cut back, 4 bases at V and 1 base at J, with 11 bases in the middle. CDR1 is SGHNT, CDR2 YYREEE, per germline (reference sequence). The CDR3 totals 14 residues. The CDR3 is CASSLDRSNYGYTF. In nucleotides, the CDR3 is TGTGCCAGCAGCCTGGACAGAAGTAACTATGGCTACACCTTC.

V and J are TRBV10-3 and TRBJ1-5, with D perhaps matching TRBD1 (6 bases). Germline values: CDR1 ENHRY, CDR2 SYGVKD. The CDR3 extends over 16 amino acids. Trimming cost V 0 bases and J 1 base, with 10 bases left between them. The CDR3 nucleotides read TGTGCCATCAGTGAGTCCAGGGGCGAGAGCAATCAGCCCCAGCATTTT. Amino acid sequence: CAISESRGESNQPQHF.

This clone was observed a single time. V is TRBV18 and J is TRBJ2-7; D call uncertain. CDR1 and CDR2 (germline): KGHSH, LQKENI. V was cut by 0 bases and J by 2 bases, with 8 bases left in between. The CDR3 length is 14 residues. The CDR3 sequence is CASSPPAAPYEQYF. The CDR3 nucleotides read TGTGCCAGCTCACCACCGGCCGCACCCTACGAGCAGTACTTC.

CDR3 nucleotides: TGCGCCAGCAGCTTGGCCGGAGCGGGAGGCTTTTACAATGAGCAGTTCTTC. This encodes CASSLAGAGGFYNEQFF. The gene calls are TRBV5-1 and TRBJ2-1; TRBD2 matches 9 bases. CDR1 and CDR2 from the germline V gene are SGHRS and YFSETQ. This CDR3 is built from 17 residues. V shed 0 bases, J shed 4 bases, and the junction held 8 bases outside the gene matches.

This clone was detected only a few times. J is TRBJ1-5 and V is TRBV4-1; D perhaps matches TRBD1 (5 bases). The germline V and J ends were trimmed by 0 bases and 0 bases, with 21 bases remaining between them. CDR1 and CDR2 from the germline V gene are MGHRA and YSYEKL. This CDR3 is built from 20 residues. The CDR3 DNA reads TGCGCCAGCAGCCAAGATGTTGGACAAGATTTGGCCTTTAGCAATCAGCCCCAGCATTTT. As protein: CASSQDVGQDLAFSNQPQHF.

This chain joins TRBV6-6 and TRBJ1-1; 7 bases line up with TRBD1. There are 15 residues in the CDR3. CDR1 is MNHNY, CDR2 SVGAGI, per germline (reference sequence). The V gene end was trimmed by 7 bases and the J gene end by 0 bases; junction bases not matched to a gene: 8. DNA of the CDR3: TGTGCCAGCAAAACAGGGGAGGCCCTGAACACTGAAGCTTTCTTT. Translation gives CASKTGEALNTEAFF.

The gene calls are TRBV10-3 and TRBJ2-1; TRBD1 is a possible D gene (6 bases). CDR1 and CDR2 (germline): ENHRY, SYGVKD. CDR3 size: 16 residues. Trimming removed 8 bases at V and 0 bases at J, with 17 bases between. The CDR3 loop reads CAIAATGVSSYNEQFF. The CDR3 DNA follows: TGTGCCATCGCGGCGACAGGAGTCAGCTCCTACAATGAGCAGTTCTTC.

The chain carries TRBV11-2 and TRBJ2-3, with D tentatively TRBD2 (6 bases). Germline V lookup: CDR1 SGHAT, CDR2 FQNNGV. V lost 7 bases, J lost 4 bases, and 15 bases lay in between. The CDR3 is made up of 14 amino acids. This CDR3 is CASTWTGGPDTQYF. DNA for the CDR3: TGTGCCAGCACCTGGACTGGAGGGCCAGATACGCAGTATTTT.

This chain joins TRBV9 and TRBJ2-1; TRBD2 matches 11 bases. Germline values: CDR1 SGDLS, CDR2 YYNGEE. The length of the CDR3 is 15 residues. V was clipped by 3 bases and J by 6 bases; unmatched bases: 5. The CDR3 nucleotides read TGTGCCAGCAGCGCGGGGACTAGCGGAGGCAATGAGCAGTTCTTC. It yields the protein CASSAGTSGGNEQFF.

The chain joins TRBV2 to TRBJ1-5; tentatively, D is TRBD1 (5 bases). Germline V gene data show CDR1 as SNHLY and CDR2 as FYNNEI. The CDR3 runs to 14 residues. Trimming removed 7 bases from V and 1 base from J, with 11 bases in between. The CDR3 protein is CASKEDRSNQPQHF. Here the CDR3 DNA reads TGTGCCAGCAAGGAAGACAGAAGCAATCAGCCCCAGCATTTT.

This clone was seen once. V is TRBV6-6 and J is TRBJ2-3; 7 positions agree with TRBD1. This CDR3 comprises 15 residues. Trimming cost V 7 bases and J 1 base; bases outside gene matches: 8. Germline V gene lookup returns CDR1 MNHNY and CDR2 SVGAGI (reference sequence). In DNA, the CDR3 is TGTGCCAGCAAGCTAGACAGGGACCGCACAGATACGCAGTATTTT. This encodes CASKLDRDRTDTQYF.

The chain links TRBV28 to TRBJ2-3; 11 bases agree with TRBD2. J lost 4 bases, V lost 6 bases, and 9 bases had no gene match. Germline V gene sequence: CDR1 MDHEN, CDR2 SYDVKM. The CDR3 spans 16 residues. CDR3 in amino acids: CASSYTGTSGPDTQYF. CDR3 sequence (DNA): TGTGCCAGCAGCTACACCGGGACTAGCGGACCAGATACGCAGTATTTT.